The 4 T cell receptor beta chains below were found in one sample sequenced in a study of blood T cell repertoires in COVID-19. Libraries were prepared by immunoSEQ multiplex PCR; TCRdb keeps only in-frame clonotypes and omits some of them. The sample consists of around 230,000 clones, roughly 87% of them appearing once. Specimen: PBMCs or T cells enriched from blood (not recorded which). These receptor sequences come from a man younger than 35 with acute COVID-19.

This chain links TRBV9 with TRBJ1-2, with D possibly being TRBD1 (5 bases). CDR3 size: 13 residues. In germline, CDR1 is SGDLS, CDR2 YYNGEE. Deletions cut 0 bases from V and 7 bases from J, with 10 bases between. DNA for the CDR3: TGTGCCAGCAGCGTAGCAAGGGGCGGTGGCTACACCTTC. This translates into CASSVARGGGYTF. The variable domain in full, completed from reference TRBV9 and TRBJ1-2, reads DSGVTQTPKHLITATGQRVTLRCSPRSGDLSVYWYQQSLDQGLQFLIQYYNGEERAKGNILERFSAQQFPDLHSELNLSSLELGDSALYFCASSVARGGGYTFGSGTRLTVV.

This clone has just one count. The chain employs TRBV2 and TRBJ1-6; TRBD1 matches 8 bases. Germline V gene sequence: CDR1 SNHLY, CDR2 FYNNEI. The CDR3 runs to 15 residues. The J segment lost 4 bases and the V segment lost 6 bases, leaving 5 bases of the junction unmatched. For the CDR3, the DNA is TGTGCCAGCAGATCAGGGGGCGGATATAATTCACCCCTCCACTTT. Its protein is CASRSGGGYNSPLHF.

The genes are TRBV18 and TRBJ1-2, with 7 positions matching TRBD1. V trimming: 6 bases; J trimming: 5 bases; junction bases outside the gene matches: 12. Per the germline V gene, CDR1 is KGHSH and CDR2 is LQKENI. The CDR3 totals 15 residues. CDR3 sequence (DNA): TGTGCCAGCTCTCAGGACGACAGGGTCGGATATGGCTACACCTTC. Translating gives CASSQDDRVGYGYTF.

The chain recombines TRBV19 with TRBJ2-7, with D maybe TRBD1 (6 bases). Germline V lookup: CDR1 LNHDA, CDR2 SQIVND (reference sequence). V was shortened by 6 bases and J by 6 bases, with 18 bases between the two germline ends. This CDR3 spans 14 amino acids. CDR3 sequence (DNA): TGTGCCAGTAGGGCTCAGACCCAAGGGGGCGAGCAGTACTTC. It encodes CASRAQTQGGEQYF.